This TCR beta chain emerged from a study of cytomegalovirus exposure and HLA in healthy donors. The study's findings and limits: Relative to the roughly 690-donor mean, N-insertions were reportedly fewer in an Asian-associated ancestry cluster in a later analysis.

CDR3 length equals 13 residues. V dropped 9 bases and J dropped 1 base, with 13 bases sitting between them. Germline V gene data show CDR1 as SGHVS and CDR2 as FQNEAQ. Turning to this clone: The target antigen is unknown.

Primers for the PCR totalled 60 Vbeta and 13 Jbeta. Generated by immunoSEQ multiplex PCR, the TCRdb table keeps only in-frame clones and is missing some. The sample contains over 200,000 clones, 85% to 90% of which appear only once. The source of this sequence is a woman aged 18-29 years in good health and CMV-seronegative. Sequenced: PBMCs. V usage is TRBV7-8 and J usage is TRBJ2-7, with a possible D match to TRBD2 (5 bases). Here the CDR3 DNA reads TGTGCCAGTAGCCGGGGAGATTCCTACGAGCAGTACTTC. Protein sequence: CASSRGDSYEQYF. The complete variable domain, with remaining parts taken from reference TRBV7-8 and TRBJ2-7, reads GAGVSQSPRYKVAKRGQDVALRCDPISGHVSLFWYQQALGQGPEFLTYFQNEAQLDKSGLPSDRFFAERPEGSVSTLKIQRTQQEDSAVYLCASSRGDSYEQYFGPGTRLTVT.